The entry that follows covers one T cell receptor (beta chain) sequence. Participants had their cohort set by participant-reported clinical history. Within 2 weeks of study entry, exposed participants had contacted a PCR-confirmed or clinician-diagnosed COVID-19 case. Per the study methods: Using reference gene primer amplification, nucleated cell counts were estimated. Here immunoSEQ multiplex PCR was the method, and the copy in TCRdb shows in-frame clones only, minus some. Clone size and V and J calls were adopted from that table, with D and trimming inferred from the DNA. Found here are around 140,000 clones, 75% to 90% of them singletons; the top ten hold over 4%. This record belongs to a study of blood T cell repertoires in COVID-19. Study overall: T cells, B-cell-depleted T cells, or PBMCs provided the cDNA or gDNA that served as material.

The CDR3 is 16 amino acids. The V gene's germline CDR1 is SGDLS and CDR2 YYNGEE. With 4 bases clipped from V and 0 bases from J, the junction kept 5 bases outside the gene matches. The sample comprised PBMCs or T cells enriched from blood (not recorded which). This receptor was taken from a woman aged 40 to 49 who had been exposed to COVID-19. The V gene is TRBV9, the J gene TRBJ1-4, with 8 bases that match TRBD1. CDR3 sequence: CASSPRRGPTNEKLFF. DNA for the CDR3: TGTGCCAGCAGCCCACGCAGGGGGCCAACTAATGAAAAACTGTTTTTT.